The present entry profiles one T cell receptor (beta chain) with its context. This clonotype was counted a few times. Its antigen has not been determined. The input lacks base qualities; no much larger clone sits a single base away. The CDR3 starts with the cysteine, ends with the phenylalanine, and has 15 residues. Only CDR3 DNA is held: 45 bases, read in frame from base 1. CDR1 is given as SGHAT and CDR2 as FQNNGV, both from the germline V gene. Germline trimming: 5 bases from V, 4 bases from J; junction bases outside gene matches: 5. This sample was taken from a study of CD8 T cells in ankylosing spondylitis (dated by TCRdb to about 2017). For the wider study: To find TCR variants linked to disease, the study profiled T cell receptor beta repertoires in ankylosing spondylitis patients and healthy donors. The full study cohort comprised around 23 ankylosing spondylitis patients and approximately 100 healthy donors. Peripheral blood samples were taken, and synovial fluid was additionally collected from ankylosing spondylitis patients. Findings and caveats that apply to the study as a whole: Blood from ankylosing spondylitis patients appeared to be characterized by a TCR beta motif made up of several highly homologous amino acid variants. A CD8+ phenotype was shown by the disease-linked clones, which were found at relatively low frequencies in peripheral blood. According to the report, matched synovial fluid samples from ankylosing spondylitis patients were significantly enriched for the disease-linked clones. Some motif variants were previously reported in synovial fluid and blood of reactive arthritis patients, suggesting common disease-initiation mechanisms.

The instrument was an Illumina HiSeq 2500. TCR beta libraries were prepared by quantitative 5'-RACE with molecular barcodes. Processing in the source paper ran as follows. A new computational method based on a probabilistic model of VDJ rearrangement was used to identify disease-linked TCR variants. The public sequencing data were trimmed at Q25 with fastp and processed into clonotypes with MiXCR by TCRdb, which kept only in-frame beta chains. Every entry covers one CDR3 protein and lists the most common genes and DNA from its rows. Here the V and J calls rest on TCRdb's processing, not on the authors' analysis. This sample holds over 75,000 distinct CDR3 sequences; around 10% were observed only once. The ten largest clones add up to 5.1% of the sample.

This clonotype was obtained from a male donor with ankylosing spondylitis or in good health (not recorded which). Recombination linked TRBV11-2 to TRBJ2-5; TRBD2 matches 12 bases in the middle. Sequenced: blood, either unsorted or a sorted T cell fraction (not recorded which). CDR3 loop: CASSPSGGAAETQYF. The nucleotides read TGTGCCAGCAGCCCTAGCGGGGGGGCCGCAGAGACCCAGTACTTC.